Detailed here is one TCR beta chain. This entry is derived from a study of blood T cell repertoires in COVID-19. Original data processing: Nucleated cell number was recorded as an estimate derived from reference gene primer amplification. Profiled with immunoSEQ multiplex PCR; TCRdb holds only in-frame clones, not every one. V, J and clone size reflect that table, while D and trimming were determined from the DNA. The data hold about 400,000 clones, with roughly 90% observed a single time. The CDR3 runs 11 residues. Trimming removed 1 base at V and 9 bases at J, with 7 bases between. Per germline, CDR1 MGHDK and CDR2 SYGVNS.

Sequencing was performed on PBMCs or T cells enriched from blood (not recorded which). The sequence came from a middle-aged woman with acute COVID-19. This chain joins TRBV25-1 and TRBJ2-7; D unresolved. The DNA for the CDR3 is TGTGCCAGCAGTGAATTCTTTTGGCAGTACTTC. This sequence encodes CASSEFFWQYF.